Below, 9 T cell receptor beta chains from the same sample are listed, as sequenced in a study of cytomegalovirus exposure and HLA in healthy donors. A multiplex PCR was run with 60 Vbeta primers and 13 Jbeta primers. Using immunoSEQ multiplex PCR, the repertoire was profiled, and TCRdb retains in-frame clones only, with some absent. Among about 200,000 clones listed, around 88% were seen once. Sequencing used PBMCs. Receptor source: a woman between 25 and 40 years old in good health and CMV-seronegative.

The chain has TRBV7-8 and TRBJ2-5; possibly TRBD2 for D (8 bases). CDR3 size: 16 residues. Between the trimmed V and J ends, which lost 2 bases and 4 bases, there was a span of 17 bases. Germline CDR1 is SGHVS and CDR2 is FQNEAQ. This chain's CDR3 is CASSLREGAGRETQYF. Here the CDR3 DNA reads TGTGCCAGCAGCTTACGGGAGGGGGCGGGGAGAGAGACCCAGTACTTC.

The chain couples TRBV29-1 to TRBJ1-1; no clear D gene. Per the germline V gene, CDR1 is SQVTM and CDR2 is ANQGSEA. Between the trimmed V and J ends, which lost 5 bases and 2 bases, there was a span of 12 bases. This CDR3 has 13 residues. The CDR3 sequence: CSVNKNRNTEAFF. In nucleotides, the CDR3 is TGCAGCGTTAATAAGAACAGAAACACTGAAGCTTTCTTT.

The rearrangement joins TRBV19 to TRBJ2-5; D is ambiguous. CDR3 length equals 12 residues. Trimming took 9 bases from V and 7 from J, leaving 15 bases between them. The germline gives CDR1 LNHDA, CDR2 SQIVND (reference sequence). CDR3 region: CASGLIGGTQYF. CDR3 coding DNA: TGTGCCAGCGGTCTAATTGGTGGGACCCAGTACTTC.

The chain couples TRBV7-3 to TRBJ2-1, with 11 bases aligning to TRBD2. The ends lost 5 bases at V and 10 bases at J; junction bases unmatched: 13. The CDR3 is 16 residues long. CDR1 is SGHTA, CDR2 FQGTGA, per germline. CDR3: CASSPGGSLAGGEQFF. CDR3 DNA: TGTGCCAGCAGCCCCGGTGGAAGTCTAGCGGGAGGAGAGCAGTTCTTC.

V is TRBV5-1 and J is TRBJ2-5, with TRBD2 identical over 8 bases. Germline V gene lookup returns CDR1 SGHRS and CDR2 YFSETQ. Losses at the gene ends were 2 bases for V and 3 bases for J; bases not matched to a gene: 6. This CDR3 is 15 amino acids long. CDR3 sequence reads: CASSFQRGPEETQYF. The CDR3 DNA sequence: TGCGCCAGCAGCTTCCAGCGGGGGCCGGAAGAGACCCAGTACTTC.

This clone came up once. The chain joins TRBV19 to TRBJ2-7, with a weak D call TRBD2 (7 bases). The germline V and J ends were trimmed by 7 bases and 5 bases, with 18 bases remaining between them. The CDR3 extends over 14 amino acids. The germline gives CDR1 LNHDA, CDR2 SQIVND (reference sequence). This chain's CDR3 is CASNQGRGPHEQYF. CDR3 sequence (DNA): TGTGCCAGTAACCAGGGGAGGGGCCCCCACGAGCAGTACTTC.

V usage is TRBV6-1 and J usage is TRBJ2-5; D gene uncertain. The DNA end is a closer match to TRBJ2-7, so the J assignment may be wrong. CDR3 length: 14 residues. Germline CDR1 is MNHNS and CDR2 is SASEGT. The CDR3 nucleotides read TGTGCCAGCAGTGAACCGGTACAGTCTTACGAGCAGTACTTC. It translates to CASSEPVQSYEQYF.

Only one count was recorded for this clone. This chain uses TRBV7-9 with TRBJ1-3; the D is unclear. V gave up 0 bases and J gave up 1 base, with 7 bases separating them. Germline assignment: CDR1 SEHNR and CDR2 FQNEAQ (reference sequence). CDR3 size: 15 residues. Here the CDR3 DNA reads TGTGCCAGCAGCTTAGCTTCGGGGTCTGGAAACACCATATATTTT. This sequence encodes CASSLASGSGNTIYF.

This rearrangement joins TRBV11-3 to TRBJ2-6; D gene ambiguous. V dropped 3 bases and J dropped 2 bases, with 2 bases sitting between them. Per the germline V gene, CDR1 is SGHNT and CDR2 is YENEEA. The CDR3 runs to 13 residues. CDR3 coding DNA: TGTGCCAGCAGCTTTACTGGGGCCAACGTCCTGACTTTC. This encodes CASSFTGANVLTF.